This entry lists 8 T cell receptor beta chains sequenced from one sample in a study of radiotherapy plus CTLA-4 blockade in lung cancer. Assay: immunoSEQ multiplex PCR; the TCRdb copy retains only in-frame clones and omits some. The top ten hold just over 2% of the sample, which has about 80,000 clones, 70% to 90% seen once. The sequenced sample was peripheral blood, obtained from a patient treated with radiotherapy plus ipilimumab. The receptors originated from a human donor with non-small cell lung cancer who had a partial response to radiotherapy plus ipilimumab.

V usage is TRBV29-1 and J usage is TRBJ2-3; D is ambiguous. Deletions cut 6 bases from V and 6 bases from J, with 10 bases between. CDR1 and CDR2 (germline): SQVTM, ANQGSEA. CDR3 size: 11 residues. The CDR3 nucleotides are TGCAGCGTAGATTGGCTGGATACGCAGTATTTT. Its protein is CSVDWLDTQYF.

The chain employs TRBV19 and TRBJ2-1, with D perhaps matching TRBD2 (7 bases). V lost 5 bases, J lost 12 bases, and 26 bases lay in between. The length of the CDR3 is 16 residues. Germline loops: CDR1 LNHDA, CDR2 SQIVND (reference sequence). The CDR3 sequence: CASSPLRGRAEIAQFF. Here the CDR3 DNA reads TGTGCCAGTAGTCCCCTTAGGGGGAGGGCCGAAATAGCGCAGTTCTTC.

The rearrangement joins TRBV5-4 to TRBJ2-1; D ambiguous. Germline V lookup: CDR1 SGHNT, CDR2 YYREEE (reference sequence). CDR3 length: 15 amino acids. V lost 1 base and J 4 bases, leaving 12 bases between the germline ends. CDR3 sequence: CASSLLAVPYNEQFF. In nucleotides, the CDR3 is TGTGCCAGCAGCTTGCTGGCGGTACCTTACAATGAGCAGTTCTTC. The whole variable domain, filled in from reference TRBV5-4 and TRBJ2-1, reads ETGVTQSPTHLIKTRGQQVTLRCSSQSGHNTVSWYQQALGQGPQFIFQYYREEENGRGNFPPRFSGLQFPNYSSELNVNALELDDSALYLCASSLLAVPYNEQFFGPGTRLTVL.

The chain uses TRBV13 and TRBJ2-5; tentative D call: TRBD2 (6 bases). Germline V lookup: CDR1 PRHDT, CDR2 FYEKMQ (reference sequence). The V gene lost 4 bases and the J gene lost 0 bases, with 12 bases spanning the gap. The CDR3 length is 15 residues. The chain's CDR3 is CASSSTGVYQETQYF. The CDR3 DNA follows: TGTGCCAGCAGCTCCACGGGGGTATACCAAGAGACCCAGTACTTC. Complete variable domain (other parts from reference TRBV13 and TRBJ2-5): AAGVIQSPRHLIKEKRETATLKCYPIPRHDTVYWYQQGPGQDPQFLISFYEKMQSDKGSIPDRFSAQQFSDYHSELNMSSLELGDSALYFCASSSTGVYQETQYFGPGTRLLVL.

This chain links TRBV14 with TRBJ2-5; D is uncertain. V lost 1 base to trimming and J lost 5 bases, with 11 bases between them. This CDR3 is built from 14 residues. The germline CDR1 and CDR2 sequences are SGHDN and FVKESK. The CDR3 DNA is TGTGCCAGCAGCCAAGTACATCAATTGGAGACCCAGTACTTC. It is translated as CASSQVHQLETQYF. Drawing the rest from reference TRBV14 and TRBJ2-5, the complete variable domain is EAGVTQFPSHSVIEKGQTVTLRCDPISGHDNLYWYRRVMGKEIKFLLHFVKESKQDESGMPNNRFLAERTGGTYSTLKVQPAELEDSGVYFCASSQVHQLETQYFGPGTRLLVL.

V usage is TRBV2 and J usage is TRBJ1-3; the D is unclear. V gave up 2 bases and J gave up 0 bases, with 14 bases separating them. This CDR3 is built from 17 residues. The germline V gene has CDR1 SNHLY and CDR2 FYNNEI. Here the CDR3 reads CASSETLGRSSGNTIYF. The CDR3 region has the DNA TGTGCCAGCAGTGAAACACTGGGGAGGAGCTCTGGAAACACCATATATTTT.

The table lists this clone with a few counts. This chain links TRBV5-5 with TRBJ1-3; no clear D. V lost 4 bases and J lost 3, with 8 bases in between. In germline, CDR1 is SGHKS, CDR2 YYEKEE (reference sequence). The CDR3 length is 13 residues. CDR3 region: CASSPELGNTIYF. Here the CDR3 DNA reads TGTGCCAGCAGCCCGGAGCTTGGAAACACCATATATTTT.

The chain recombines TRBV7-2 with TRBJ2-2; 8 bases align to TRBD1. CDR3 length: 15 residues. The germline V gene encodes CDR1 SGHTA and CDR2 FQGNSA. The V segment lost 3 bases and the J segment 7 bases; nucleotides outside the gene matches: 7. DNA for the CDR3: TGTGCCAGCAGCTTCAGACAGGGGAAAAACGGGGAGCTGTTTTTT. This sequence encodes CASSFRQGKNGELFF.